A single sample is the source of the 19 T cell receptor beta chains below, sequenced in a study of blood T cell repertoires in COVID-19 (TCRdb year 2020). Libraries were made using the immunoSEQ multiplex PCR assay. TCRdb mirrors the immuneACCESS table, restricted to in-frame sequences. Some clones are absent from its copies; in checked studies, under half trace to an unresolved V gene, and the reason for the others is unknown. This sample comprises roughly 280,000 clones, 80% to 90% of them detected only once. 8% to 13% of the sample is taken by the ten largest. Sequencing was performed on peripheral blood. Source of these receptors: a woman in her seventies with acute or convalescent COVID-19.

This clone was seen just once. The chain has TRBV15 and TRBJ1-1, with D hard to call. V dropped 5 bases and J dropped 5 bases, with 12 bases sitting between them. Germline values: CDR1 LNHNV, CDR2 YYDKDF (reference sequence). The CDR3 totals 13 residues. The CDR3 loop reads CATSGAGRTEAFF. The CDR3, as DNA: TGTGCCACCAGCGGCGCCGGGAGGACTGAAGCTTTCTTT.

This clone is labeled as hyperexpanded (1% or more). The chain recombines TRBV4-1 with TRBJ1-4; TRBD1 matches at 7 bases. Germline V CDR1 and CDR2: MGHRA, YSYEKL. The V segment lost 4 bases and the J segment 5 bases; nucleotides outside the gene matches: 10. This CDR3 has 16 amino acids. The CDR3 here is CASSPTWTGLNEKLFF. CDR3 in DNA: TGCGCCAGCAGCCCCACTTGGACAGGTTTAAATGAAAAACTGTTTTTT.

The gene calls are TRBV19 and TRBJ2-3; TRBD2 agrees at 8 bases. Trimming removed 9 bases from V and 3 bases from J; junction bases left unmatched: 11. Looked up from germline, CDR1 is LNHDA and CDR2 is SQIVND (reference sequence). The CDR3 is 15 amino acids. CDR3 bases: TGTGCCAGCTCCTTACAGCGGGGGAGTACAGATACGCAGTATTTT. Amino acids: CASSLQRGSTDTQYF. The full variable domain, in which reference TRBV19 and TRBJ2-3 provide the parts outside the CDR3, is DGGITQSPKYLFRKEGQNVTLSCEQNLNHDAMYWYRQDPGQGLRLIYYSQIVNDFQKGDIAEGYSVSREKKESFPLTVTSAQKNPTAFYLCASSLQRGSTDTQYFGPGTRLTVL.

V gene TRBV25-1 combines with J gene TRBJ2-5, with TRBD1 matching 7 bases. CDR1 MGHDK and CDR2 SYGVNS come from the germline V gene. Losses at the gene ends were 2 bases for V and 5 bases for J; bases not matched to a gene: 5. The CDR3 runs to 14 residues. CDR3 sequence reads: CASSETVRGETQYF. The CDR3 DNA sequence: TGTGCCAGCAGTGAAACAGTCAGGGGGGAGACCCAGTACTTC.

The chain carries TRBV10-3 and TRBJ2-7, with 7 bases identical to TRBD1. This CDR3 contains 13 residues. Per the germline V gene, CDR1 is ENHRY and CDR2 is SYGVKD. V lost 7 bases to trimming and J lost 3 bases; unmatched junction nucleotides: 6. CDR3 sequence (DNA): TGTGCCATCACCCCGAACAGGGGCTACGAGCAGTACTTC. As protein: CAITPNRGYEQYF.

V is TRBV29-1 and J is TRBJ1-2; a weak D match, TRBD1 (5 bases). The germline V gene encodes CDR1 SQVTM and CDR2 ANQGSEA. Trimming left V 3 bases short and J 4 bases short, with 15 bases between. The CDR3 has 14 amino acids. CDR3 sequence (DNA): TGCAGCGTTGACGAGTCAGGGTCAAGCTATGGCTACACCTTC. Its translation is CSVDESGSSYGYTF.

This chain connects TRBV7-8 to TRBJ1-5; D call uncertain. Germline CDR1 is SGHVS and CDR2 is FQNEAQ. V was trimmed by 1 base and J by 5 bases, leaving 9 bases between them. The CDR3 runs to 14 residues. The CDR3 DNA reads TGTGCCAGCAGCTTAGTTAACTCACATCAGCCCCAGCATTTT. This gives the protein CASSLVNSHQPQHF. Drawing the rest from reference TRBV7-8 and TRBJ1-5, the complete variable domain is GAGVSQSPRYKVAKRGQDVALRCDPISGHVSLFWYQQALGQGPEFLTYFQNEAQLDKSGLPSDRFFAERPEGSVSTLKIQRTQQEDSAVYLCASSLVNSHQPQHFGDGTRLSIL.

The chain employs TRBV4-1 and TRBJ2-2, with a weak D call TRBD2 (7 bases). The CDR3 is 14 amino acids. CDR1 MGHRA and CDR2 YSYEKL come from the germline V gene. Trimming left V 5 bases short and J 1 base short, with 8 bases between. The CDR3 sequence: CASSRGGNTGELFF. The CDR3 DNA sequence: TGCGCCAGCAGCAGGGGGGGGAACACCGGGGAGCTGTTTTTT.

The genes are TRBV18 and TRBJ2-3, with D possibly being TRBD1 (5 bases). Trimming removed 3 bases from V and 2 bases from J, with 15 bases in between. The CDR3 length is 16 residues. Germline V gives CDR1 KGHSH, CDR2 LQKENI. The CDR3 reads CASSPWPGRDTDTQYF. The CDR3 DNA is TGTGCCAGCTCACCTTGGCCAGGGCGTGACACAGATACGCAGTATTTT.

This chain uses TRBV18 with TRBJ1-2; 9 bases are a match to TRBD1. The length of the CDR3 is 16 residues. The J segment lost 7 bases and the V segment lost 2 bases, leaving 11 bases of the junction unmatched. Germline V gene lookup returns CDR1 KGHSH and CDR2 LQKENI. CDR3 DNA: TGTGCCAGCTCACCAATAACCGGGACAGGGTCCCCTGGCTACACCTTC. Protein sequence: CASSPITGTGSPGYTF.

This clone was detected a few times. This chain links TRBV5-6 with TRBJ1-5, with 8 bases matching TRBD1. The CDR3 runs 15 residues. V lost 0 bases to trimming and J lost 7 bases; unmatched junction nucleotides: 6. Looked up from germline, CDR1 is SGHDT and CDR2 is YYEEEE. CDR3 nucleotide sequence: TGTGCCAGCAGCTTGGATGGACAGGGAAGGCAGCCCCAGCATTTT. It codes for CASSLDGQGRQPQHF.

V is TRBV5-8 and J is TRBJ1-4, with 9 bases that match TRBD1. Germline V gives CDR1 SGHTS, CDR2 YDEGEE. Unmatched junction bases numbered 6, after V lost 3 bases and J lost 6 bases. The CDR3 is made up of 15 amino acids. CDR3 nucleotide sequence: TGTGCCAGCAGCTCGGACAGGGGAGAGGATGAAAAACTGTTTTTT. Translating it yields CASSSDRGEDEKLFF. The whole variable domain, filled in from reference TRBV5-8 and TRBJ1-4, reads EAGVTQSPTHLIKTRGQQATLRCSPISGHTSVYWYQQALGLGLQFLLWYDEGEERNRGNFPPRFSGRQFPNYSSELNVNALELEDSALYLCASSSDRGEDEKLFFGSGTQLSVL.

The chain has TRBV6-5 and TRBJ1-3; unclear D gene. Germline V lookup: CDR1 MNHEY, CDR2 SVGAGI. This CDR3 has 12 residues. Deletions cut 6 bases from V and 9 bases from J, with 12 bases between. The CDR3 sequence is CASRGGASTIYF. In nucleotides, the CDR3 is TGTGCCAGCAGGGGAGGAGCGAGCACCATATATTTT.

The rearrangement links TRBV7-2 to TRBJ1-1, with D perhaps TRBD1 (6 bases). Trimming stripped 3 bases from V and 6 bases from J, with 8 bases between. There are 12 residues in the CDR3. Germline-derived CDR1 and CDR2 are SGHTA and FQGNSA. CDR3 DNA sequence: TGTGCCAGCAGCTTCCGGACAGCTGAAGCTTTCTTT. Translated: CASSFRTAEAFF.

This clone has ten or more counts. The chain combines TRBV3-1 (or the pseudogene TRBV3-2) with TRBJ1-2; maybe TRBD1 (6 bases). This CDR3 comprises 16 residues. V shed 0 bases and J shed 1 base, with 12 bases lying between them. Germline V gene data show CDR1 as LGHDT and CDR2 as YNNKEL (reference sequence). The CDR3 DNA sequence: TGTGCCAGCAGCCAAGAGGCGGTACAGGGTAACTATGGCTACACCTTC. Encoded protein: CASSQEAVQGNYGYTF.

This chain links TRBV2 with TRBJ1-1; TRBD1 aligns across 8 bases. The CDR3 runs to 15 residues. V was pared by 6 bases and J by 4 bases, with 10 bases of the junction left unmatched. Germline CDR1 and CDR2: SNHLY and FYNNEI. The DNA for the CDR3 is TGTGCCAGCAGAAGACAAACAGGGGGGGTCACTGAAGCTTTCTTT. This encodes CASRRQTGGVTEAFF.

This clone was observed a single time. The rearrangement uses TRBV6-1 and TRBJ1-5, with no clear D. The V and J ends lost 0 bases and 7 bases respectively, with 13 bases between them. The CDR3 runs 15 residues. CDR1 and CDR2 (germline): MNHNS, SASEGT. CDR3 bases: TGTGCCAGCAGTGAAGCGCTCGGAGCCGGACAGCCCCAGCATTTT. Translated: CASSEALGAGQPQHF.

The chain's CDR3 is CASSPSLGDYSPLHF. DNA for the CDR3: TGCGCCAGCAGCCCCTCTCTCGGGGACTATTCACCCCTCCACTTT. The V call is TRBV5-1, the J call TRBJ1-6, with D perhaps matching TRBD1 (5 bases). The germline gives CDR1 SGHRS, CDR2 YFSETQ. Trimming took 4 bases from V and 8 from J, leaving 16 bases between them. The CDR3 spans 15 residues.

V usage is TRBV30 and J usage is TRBJ2-7; 7 nucleotides match TRBD1. This CDR3 spans 13 amino acids. Germline CDR1 GTSNPN, CDR2 SVGIG (reference sequence). J was trimmed by 3 bases and V by 2 bases; bases with no gene match: 4. The CDR3 nucleotides are TGTGCCTGGAGTACGGGACAGTTCTACGAGCAGTACTTC. Protein: CAWSTGQFYEQYF.